This T cell receptor (beta chain) was identified during a study of blood T cell repertoires in COVID-19. Study overall: Material from acute and convalescent COVID-19 was sourced from the United States, Italy and Spain.

Trimming removed 4 bases from V and 4 bases from J; junction bases left unmatched: 9. The CDR3 spans 18 residues. Clones were read by immunoSEQ multiplex PCR, and TCRdb kept only the in-frame ones, dropping some. In the table there are about 270,000 clones, 80% to 90% of which are singletons. Sequencing used peripheral blood. This sequence joins TRBV23-1 and TRBJ2-3; 15 bases are shared with TRBD2. TRBV23-1 belongs to the ORF category, with a function that is uncertain. This sequence was found in a woman in her forties or fifties with acute or convalescent COVID-19. CDR3 protein: CASSRTSGRAIRADTQYF. CDR3 bases: TGCGCCAGCAGTCGGACTAGCGGGAGGGCAATCCGGGCAGATACGCAGTATTTT.